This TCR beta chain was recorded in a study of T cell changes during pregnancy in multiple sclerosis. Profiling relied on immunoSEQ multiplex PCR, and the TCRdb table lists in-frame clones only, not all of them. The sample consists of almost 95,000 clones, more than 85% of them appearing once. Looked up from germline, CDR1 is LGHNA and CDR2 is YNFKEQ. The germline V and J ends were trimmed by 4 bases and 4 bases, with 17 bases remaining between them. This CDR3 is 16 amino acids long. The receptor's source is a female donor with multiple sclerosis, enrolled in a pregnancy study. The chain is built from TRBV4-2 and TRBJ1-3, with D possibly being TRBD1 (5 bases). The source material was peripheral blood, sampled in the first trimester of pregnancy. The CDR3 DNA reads TGTGCCAGCAGCCGGGGCGATGGGGCGCCCGGAAACACCATATATTTT. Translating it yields CASSRGDGAPGNTIYF.